This entry lists 22 T cell receptor beta chains sequenced from one sample in a study of cytomegalovirus exposure and HLA in healthy donors. Primers included in the PCR were 60 Vbeta and 13 Jbeta primers. The table came from immunoSEQ multiplex PCR; TCRdb's copy has only in-frame clones and leaves some out. The sample yields roughly 200,000 clones, 77% seen once. Sequenced material: PBMCs. The source is a woman aged 55-69 years in good health and CMV-seropositive.

The genes are TRBV28 and TRBJ1-2; 8 bases are shared with TRBD1. V shed 6 bases and J 5 bases; nucleotides not matched to a gene: 5. This CDR3 has 13 residues. CDR1 and CDR2 from the germline V gene are MDHEN and SYDVKM. The CDR3 nucleotides read TGTGCCAGCAGGCCGGGACAGGATTATGGCTACACCTTC. Encoded protein: CASRPGQDYGYTF.

V is TRBV27 and J is TRBJ2-3; D might be TRBD2 (5 bases). V lost 5 bases and J 0 bases, leaving 12 bases between the germline ends. Germline assignment: CDR1 MNHEY and CDR2 SMNVEV (reference sequence). The CDR3 is made up of 15 amino acids. The CDR3 DNA sequence: TGTGCCAGCAGTCTGGACTCGGCTAGCACAGATACGCAGTATTTT. Translated, it gives CASSLDSASTDTQYF.

This clone was picked up a small number of times. J is TRBJ1-2 and V is TRBV7-9, with TRBD1 as a possible D gene (5 bases). The V gene lost 2 bases and the J gene lost 6 bases, with 13 bases spanning the gap. The CDR3 extends over 14 amino acids. CDR1 is SEHNR and CDR2 is FQNEAQ in the germline V gene (reference sequence). Here the CDR3 DNA reads TGTGCCAGCAGCTTACACCAGGGCGAGGATGGCTACACCTTC. Protein sequence: CASSLHQGEDGYTF. The complete variable domain, with remaining parts taken from reference TRBV7-9 and TRBJ1-2, reads DTGVSQNPRHKITKRGQNVTFRCDPISEHNRLYWYRQTLGQGPEFLTYFQNEAQLEKSRLLSDRFSAERPKGSFSTLEIQRTEQGDSAMYLCASSLHQGEDGYTFGSGTRLTVV.

The V gene is TRBV2, the J gene TRBJ2-7, with 9 bases matching TRBD1. V shed 3 bases, J shed 4 bases, and the junction held 4 bases outside the gene matches. The CDR3 totals 14 residues. CDR1 is SNHLY and CDR2 is FYNNEI in the germline V gene. The CDR3 nucleotides are TGTGCCAGCAGTGATGGGACAGGGTTATACGAGCAGTACTTC. Translating gives CASSDGTGLYEQYF.

V usage is TRBV5-6 and J usage is TRBJ2-7, with D perhaps matching TRBD2 (6 bases). This CDR3 is built from 14 residues. The V end lost 1 base, the J end lost 5 bases, and 13 bases lay between the germline ends. CDR1 and CDR2 from the germline V gene are SGHDT and YYEEEE. For the CDR3, the DNA is TGTGCCAGCAGCTTGCGGGGGTTCAATAACGAGCAGTACTTC. Encoded protein: CASSLRGFNNEQYF.

This chain connects TRBV28 to TRBJ2-7; no clear D gene. This CDR3 contains 16 residues. The ends were cut back, 4 bases at V and 0 bases at J, with 16 bases in the middle. Germline CDR1 reads MDHEN; CDR2 reads SYDVKM. In DNA, the CDR3 is TGTGCCAGCAGTTCCTCAGAGTTTAGCCTCTCCTACGAGCAGTACTTC. Translated, it gives CASSSSEFSLSYEQYF.

The rearrangement uses TRBV19 and TRBJ2-6, with 8 bases that match TRBD1. Germline CDR1 and CDR2: LNHDA and SQIVND (reference sequence). V lost 1 base and J lost 2; bases outside the gene matches: 7. The CDR3 has 18 residues. Here the CDR3 DNA reads TGTGCCAGTAGTATAGCACAGGGGGAGAGGGCTGGGGCCAACGTCCTGACTTTC. Amino acids: CASSIAQGERAGANVLTF.

V is TRBV10-3 and J is TRBJ1-1; 9 bases are a match to TRBD1. V gave up 4 bases and J gave up 4 bases; unmatched junction bases: 7. This CDR3 is built from 15 residues. CDR1 and CDR2 from the germline V gene are ENHRY and SYGVKD. CDR3 in amino acids: CAISGITGGSTEAFF. In DNA, the CDR3 is TGTGCCATCAGTGGGATAACAGGGGGCTCCACTGAAGCTTTCTTT.

The CDR3 sequence: CASSQGVGTEAFF. The CDR3 nucleotides are TGCGCCAGCAGCCAGGGGGTAGGGACTGAAGCTTTCTTT. The V gene is TRBV5-1, the J gene TRBJ1-1; 7 bases fit TRBD1. Germline trimming cut 4 bases from V and 5 bases from J; bases unmatched to any gene: 5. Germline CDR1 reads SGHRS; CDR2 reads YFSETQ. The CDR3 is 13 residues long. The full variable domain, in which reference TRBV5-1 and TRBJ1-1 provide the parts outside the CDR3, is KAGVTQTPRYLIKTRGQQVTLSCSPISGHRSVSWYQQTPGQGLQFLFEYFSETQRNKGNFPGRFSGRQFSNSRSEMNVSTLELGDSALYLCASSQGVGTEAFFGQGTRLTVV.

This rearrangement joins TRBV5-1 to TRBJ2-2; 8 bases fit TRBD2. This CDR3 contains 16 residues. V trimming: 4 bases; J trimming: 5 bases; junction bases outside the gene matches: 10. CDR1 is SGHRS, CDR2 YFSETQ, per germline. The CDR3 loop reads CASSGRGLDLTGELFF. DNA of the CDR3: TGCGCCAGCAGCGGAAGGGGACTAGATTTAACCGGGGAGCTGTTTTTT.

The chain recombines TRBV6-1 with TRBJ2-5, with 11 bases lining up with TRBD2. The J segment lost 4 bases and the V segment lost 11 bases, leaving 0 bases of the junction unmatched. This CDR3 is built from 11 residues. Germline loops: CDR1 MNHNS, CDR2 SASEGT. The CDR3 sequence is CAGTSGETQYF. In DNA, the CDR3 is TGTGCCGGGACTAGCGGAGAGACCCAGTACTTC.

The chain has TRBV4-3 and TRBJ2-5, with 8 bases matching TRBD2. The CDR3 extends over 14 amino acids. V shed 1 base and J 3 bases; nucleotides not matched to a gene: 1. Per germline, CDR1 LGHNA and CDR2 YSLEER. The CDR3 DNA reads as TGCGCCAGCAGCCAAGTACTAGCGGAAGAGACCCAGTACTTC. Encoded protein: CASSQVLAEETQYF.

This clone occurred a few times. Other nucleotide sequences from this sample produce the same CDR3. The chain carries TRBV9 and TRBJ2-1, with 7 positions matching TRBD1. This CDR3 is 16 amino acids long. Germline V gene sequence: CDR1 SGDLS, CDR2 YYNGEE. The V gene end was trimmed by 0 bases and the J gene end by 4 bases; junction bases not matched to a gene: 7. The CDR3 DNA is TGTGCCAGCAGCGTAGGACGAACAGGGGTTTACAATGAGCAGTTCTTC. Residues: CASSVGRTGVYNEQFF.

V usage is TRBV30 and J usage is TRBJ2-5; D is uncertain. The J call may be incorrect, as the DNA end agrees better with TRBJ2-7. Germline V gene data show CDR1 as GTSNPN and CDR2 as SVGIG (reference sequence). The CDR3 has 15 residues. The CDR3 sequence: CAWRILNSPSYEQYF. CDR3 coding DNA: TGTGCCTGGAGGATCCTAAATTCCCCTAGCTACGAGCAGTACTTC.

This chain joins TRBV7-3 and TRBJ2-1; TRBD2 matches at 9 bases. With V trimmed by 2 bases and J by 3 bases, 2 bases remained unmatched. This CDR3 comprises 15 residues. The germline V gene encodes CDR1 SGHTA and CDR2 FQGTGA. CDR3: CASSLASGVYNEQFF. Written as DNA, the CDR3 is TGTGCCAGCAGCTTAGCTAGCGGGGTCTACAATGAGCAGTTCTTC.

The chain has TRBV5-1 and TRBJ2-5; D gene uncertain. The CDR3 loop spans 14 amino acids. V gave up 1 base and J gave up 0 bases, with 7 bases separating them. From germline, CDR1 is SGHRS and CDR2 YFSETQ. CDR3 sequence reads: CASSLMADQETQYF. DNA of the CDR3: TGCGCCAGCAGCTTGATGGCAGACCAAGAGACCCAGTACTTC.

This chain uses TRBV7-7 with TRBJ2-3, with 7 bases aligning to TRBD2. With V trimmed by 4 bases and J by 1 base, 8 bases remained unmatched. The CDR3 is 16 residues long. Germline V gene sequence: CDR1 SSHAT, CDR2 FNYEAQ (reference sequence). CDR3 in DNA: TGTGCCAGCAGCTCCCTCCTGGCGGGGGGCACAGATACGCAGTATTTT. It encodes CASSSLLAGGTDTQYF.

This chain links TRBV5-6 with TRBJ2-3, with 10 bases lining up with TRBD2. After removal of 4 bases from V and 0 bases from J, the junction contained 5 bases not matched to a gene. Per germline, CDR1 SGHDT and CDR2 YYEEEE. The CDR3 length is 16 residues. CDR3 protein: CASSLPTSGSTDTQYF. The CDR3 DNA follows: TGTGCCAGCAGCCTCCCGACTAGCGGGAGCACAGATACGCAGTATTTT.

J is TRBJ2-2 and V is TRBV5-6, with a possible D match to TRBD2 (6 bases). Germline-derived CDR1 and CDR2 are SGHDT and YYEEEE. V was shortened by 5 bases and J by 2 bases, with 10 bases between the two germline ends. This CDR3 spans 14 amino acids. The CDR3 spells CASRVTSNTGELFF. For the CDR3, the DNA is TGTGCCAGCAGAGTCACTAGCAACACCGGGGAGCTGTTTTTT.

In this sample, this clone turned up a few times. The rearrangement joins TRBV15 to TRBJ1-5, with 12 bases identical to TRBD1. CDR3 length equals 18 residues. Germline CDR1 LNHNV, CDR2 YYDKDF (reference sequence). Trimming at V came to 4 bases and at J to 1 base, leaving 8 bases not matched to a gene. CDR3 in DNA: TGTGCCACCAGCAAAAGGGACAGGGGGCGAAGGAGCAATCAGCCCCAGCATTTT. Its translation: CATSKRDRGRRSNQPQHF.

The chain employs TRBV19 and TRBJ1-5; 7 bases are a match to TRBD1. Germline V gene sequence: CDR1 LNHDA, CDR2 SQIVND (reference sequence). The CDR3 contains 14 residues. V trimming: 1 base; J trimming: 7 bases; junction bases outside the gene matches: 4. The CDR3: CASSIGQGAQPQHF. CDR3 bases: TGTGCCAGTAGTATAGGACAGGGCGCCCAGCCCCAGCATTTT.

The chain carries TRBV2 and TRBJ2-4; TRBD2 is a possible D gene (5 bases). The germline V gene encodes CDR1 SNHLY and CDR2 FYNNEI. V lost 7 bases and J 0 bases, leaving 10 bases between the germline ends. This CDR3 contains 14 residues. The CDR3 is CASMDSLAKNIQYF. CDR3 bases: TGTGCCAGCATGGACTCCCTAGCCAAAAACATTCAGTACTTC.